This T cell receptor (beta chain) emerged from a study of blood T cell repertoires in COVID-19. Study information: Acute and convalescent COVID-19 specimens originated in the United States, Italy and Spain. Sample material is recorded as cDNA or gDNA derived from T cells, B-cell-depleted T cells, or PBMCs.

V lost 1 base and J 0 bases, leaving 25 bases between the germline ends. The germline gives CDR1 GTSNPN, CDR2 SVGIG (reference sequence). The CDR3 runs 20 residues. Methods used by the authors: Amplifying reference gene primers gave estimates of nucleated cell counts. The data were produced by immunoSEQ multiplex PCR, yet TCRdb's version contains in-frame clones alone and is incomplete. The V and J calls and clone size were taken over from that table, and D and trimming were inferred from the DNA. The sample holds over 200,000 clones, 88% seen once. Sequenced sample: peripheral blood. V gene TRBV30 combines with J gene TRBJ2-4; the D gene is possibly TRBD2 (6 bases). This clonotype was obtained from a woman aged 55-70 years with acute or convalescent COVID-19. The CDR3 nucleotides are TGTGCCTGGAGTGCATACCCCGGGACTCTAAAAGGGGAAGCCAAAAACATTCAGTACTTC. It translates to CAWSAYPGTLKGEAKNIQYF.